The next 17 T cell receptor beta chains were all read from a single sample in a study of blood T cell repertoires in COVID-19 (dated by TCRdb to the early 2020s). Library method: the immunoSEQ multiplex PCR assay. Here the immuneACCESS table is served through TCRdb, limited to in-frame sequences with V and J called. Missing clones are a known gap in these copies; in checked studies unresolved V genes cover under half, and the rest lacks a known reason. The sample table shows around 400,000 clones, and more than 85% are seen once. More than 0.85% of the sample goes to the ten largest clones. Sequenced sample: PBMCs or T cells enriched from blood (not recorded which). The receptors stem from a woman in her thirties or forties who had been exposed to COVID-19.

The V and J genes are TRBV13 and TRBJ2-5, with D maybe TRBD1 (5 bases). The CDR3 runs to 15 residues. V shed 4 bases and J shed 1 base, with 13 bases lying between them. CDR1 and CDR2 (germline): PRHDT, FYEKMQ (reference sequence). CDR3 coding DNA: TGTGCCAGCAGCTCTGGAACAAGGGGCCAAGAGACCCAGTACTTC. This encodes CASSSGTRGQETQYF. Full variable domain (rest looked up from reference TRBV13 and TRBJ2-5): AAGVIQSPRHLIKEKRETATLKCYPIPRHDTVYWYQQGPGQDPQFLISFYEKMQSDKGSIPDRFSAQQFSDYHSELNMSSLELGDSALYFCASSSGTRGQETQYFGPGTRLLVL.

V usage is TRBV3-1 (or the pseudogene TRBV3-2) and J usage is TRBJ1-2; TRBD1 agrees at 10 bases. The CDR3 is 14 amino acids. CDR1 is LGHDT, CDR2 YNNKEL, per germline (reference sequence). Germline trimming cut 1 base from V and 4 bases from J; bases unmatched to any gene: 0. CDR3 sequence reads: CASSQGDRGYGYTF. The CDR3 nucleotides read TGTGCCAGCAGCCAAGGGGACAGGGGCTATGGCTACACCTTC.

A note on this clone: The same CDR3 is also encoded by other DNA sequences in this sample. V usage is TRBV3-1 (or the pseudogene TRBV3-2) and J usage is TRBJ1-1; D gene ambiguous. Germline CDR1 and CDR2: LGHDT and YNNKEL (reference sequence). Trimming shortened V by 1 base and J by 3 bases, and 3 bases separated the two germline ends. CDR3 length equals 12 residues. CDR3 bases: TGTGCCAGCAGCCAAGCGGACACTGAAGCTTTCTTT. Protein: CASSQADTEAFF.

The chain couples TRBV7-8 to TRBJ2-2; tentatively, D is TRBD1 (6 bases). This CDR3 is 13 amino acids long. V lost 5 bases, J lost 5 bases, and 9 bases lay in between. The germline V gene encodes CDR1 SGHVS and CDR2 FQNEAQ. The CDR3 DNA reads TGTGCCAGCAGCACAGGGAGAACCGGGGAGCTGTTTTTT. Amino acid sequence: CASSTGRTGELFF.

The chain combines TRBV6-6 with TRBJ1-1; no reliable D call. Trimming stripped 4 bases from V and 1 base from J, with 10 bases between. Germline V lookup: CDR1 MNHNY, CDR2 SVGAGI (reference sequence). The CDR3 runs to 14 residues. The CDR3 region is CASSFKTQNTEAFF. Here the CDR3 DNA reads TGTGCCAGCAGTTTCAAGACACAGAACACTGAAGCTTTCTTT.

The V call is TRBV5-4, the J call TRBJ2-2; tentative D call: TRBD2 (6 bases). The CDR3 has 15 residues. V dropped 5 bases and J dropped 3 bases, with 14 bases sitting between them. The germline CDR1 and CDR2 sequences are SGHNT and YYREEE (reference sequence). Here the CDR3 reads CASSSGGEYTGELFF. In DNA form, the CDR3 reads TGTGCCAGCAGTTCTGGCGGGGAATACACCGGGGAGCTGTTTTTT. Variable domain in full (rest from reference TRBV5-4 and TRBJ2-2): ETGVTQSPTHLIKTRGQQVTLRCSSQSGHNTVSWYQQALGQGPQFIFQYYREEENGRGNFPPRFSGLQFPNYSSELNVNALELDDSALYLCASSSGGEYTGELFFGEGSRLTVL.

This clone was seen a single time. This sequence joins TRBV19 and TRBJ1-5; D is uncertain. CDR3 length equals 14 residues. CDR1 is LNHDA and CDR2 is SQIVND in the germline V gene (reference sequence). The V end lost 3 bases, the J end lost 2 bases, and 8 bases lay between the germline ends. CDR3 DNA sequence: TGTGCCAGTAGTATGATCCAGGGCAATCAGCCCCAGCATTTT. Translated, it gives CASSMIQGNQPQHF.

Only one count was recorded for this clone. The chain combines TRBV11-2 with TRBJ1-2, with TRBD1 matching 9 bases. The length of the CDR3 is 15 residues. The germline CDR1 and CDR2 sequences are SGHAT and FQNNGV. The J segment lost 7 bases and the V segment lost 5 bases, leaving 11 bases of the junction unmatched. CDR3 in amino acids: CASSPGQGWMSGYTF. CDR3 sequence (DNA): TGTGCCAGCAGCCCAGGACAGGGGTGGATGAGTGGCTACACCTTC.

This clone was counted a single time. The rearrangement links TRBV19 to TRBJ1-1, with 7 bases fitting TRBD1. From germline, CDR1 is LNHDA and CDR2 SQIVND (reference sequence). Trimming removed 1 base from V and 5 bases from J; junction bases left unmatched: 7. The CDR3 is made up of 15 amino acids. The CDR3 loop is CASSIGRGLVTEAFF. The CDR3 DNA reads TGTGCCAGTAGTATAGGGAGGGGGCTAGTGACTGAAGCTTTCTTT.

This rearrangement joins TRBV18 to TRBJ2-1; 12 bases are a match to TRBD2. V shed 4 bases and J 8 bases; nucleotides not matched to a gene: 9. The CDR3 has 16 amino acids. Germline assignment: CDR1 KGHSH and CDR2 LQKENI. The DNA for the CDR3 is TGTGCCAGCTCACGAAAACTAGCGGGAGGAGGCGATGAGCAGTTCTTC. It codes for CASSRKLAGGGDEQFF.

This clone was recorded a few times. The J gene is TRBJ2-3, the V gene TRBV19, with no clear D. Germline-derived CDR1 and CDR2 are LNHDA and SQIVND (reference sequence). CDR3 length: 14 residues. Trimming removed 5 bases at V and 2 bases at J, with 11 bases between. The CDR3 DNA is TGTGCCAGTAGTCCAGCGCCTAACACAGATACGCAGTATTTT. Translating gives CASSPAPNTDTQYF.

V usage is TRBV23-1 and J usage is TRBJ1-1; 7 bases agree with TRBD1. TRBV23-1 is placed among ORFs of uncertain function. The CDR3 spans 14 residues. The V gene end was trimmed by 7 bases and the J gene end by 0 bases; junction bases not matched to a gene: 5. For the CDR3, the DNA is TGCGCCAGCAAAAGACAGGGAATGAACACTGAAGCTTTCTTT. This gives the protein CASKRQGMNTEAFF.

The V and J genes are TRBV19 and TRBJ1-5; D might be TRBD1 (6 bases). The CDR3 length is 16 residues. Germline V gene sequence: CDR1 LNHDA, CDR2 SQIVND (reference sequence). Trimming removed 5 bases at V and 0 bases at J, with 14 bases between. CDR3 protein: CASSVRTVYSNQPQHF. CDR3 in DNA: TGTGCCAGTAGTGTTCGGACAGTCTATAGCAATCAGCCCCAGCATTTT. Drawing the rest from reference TRBV19 and TRBJ1-5, the complete variable domain is DGGITQSPKYLFRKEGQNVTLSCEQNLNHDAMYWYRQDPGQGLRLIYYSQIVNDFQKGDIAEGYSVSREKKESFPLTVTSAQKNPTAFYLCASSVRTVYSNQPQHFGDGTRLSIL.

V is TRBV7-3 and J is TRBJ1-1; D is perhaps TRBD1 (5 bases). The CDR3 has 13 amino acids. The V end was cut by 4 bases, the J end by 2 bases, with 8 bases between. Germline V lookup: CDR1 SGHTA, CDR2 FQGTGA. The CDR3 DNA sequence: TGTGCCAGCAGCTACGACAGTAACACTGAAGCTTTCTTT. As protein: CASSYDSNTEAFF.

The gene calls are TRBV4-3 and TRBJ1-3, with D possibly matching TRBD1 (5 bases). The CDR3 has 17 residues. The germline V gene has CDR1 LGHNA and CDR2 YSLEER. V lost 1 base and J lost 0, with 13 bases in between. DNA of the CDR3: TGCGCCAGCAGCCAAGTGCGGGGGGGGACCTCTGGAAACACCATATATTTT. Translated, it gives CASSQVRGGTSGNTIYF.

CDR3 in amino acids: CASSLSGSQDTQYF. The CDR3 DNA sequence: TGTGCCAGCAGCTTGAGCGGGAGTCAAGATACGCAGTATTTT. The chain has TRBV5-4 and TRBJ2-3; the match to TRBD2 covers 8 bases. J lost 5 bases, V lost 1 base, and 3 bases had no gene match. The CDR3 has 14 amino acids. CDR1 SGHNT and CDR2 YYREEE come from the germline V gene (reference sequence).

The chain has TRBV7-8 and TRBJ2-1; 7 nucleotides agree with TRBD1. J lost 12 bases, V lost 5 bases, and 7 bases had no gene match. Looked up from germline, CDR1 is SGHVS and CDR2 is FQNEAQ. CDR3 length: 12 residues. CDR3 bases: TGTGCCAGCAGCGCTACAGGGGATCGGCAGTTCTTC. This gives the protein CASSATGDRQFF. Using reference TRBV7-8 and TRBJ2-1 for the parts outside the CDR3, the full variable domain is GAGVSQSPRYKVAKRGQDVALRCDPISGHVSLFWYQQALGQGPEFLTYFQNEAQLDKSGLPSDRFFAERPEGSVSTLKIQRTQQEDSAVYLCASSATGDRQFFGPGTRLTVL.